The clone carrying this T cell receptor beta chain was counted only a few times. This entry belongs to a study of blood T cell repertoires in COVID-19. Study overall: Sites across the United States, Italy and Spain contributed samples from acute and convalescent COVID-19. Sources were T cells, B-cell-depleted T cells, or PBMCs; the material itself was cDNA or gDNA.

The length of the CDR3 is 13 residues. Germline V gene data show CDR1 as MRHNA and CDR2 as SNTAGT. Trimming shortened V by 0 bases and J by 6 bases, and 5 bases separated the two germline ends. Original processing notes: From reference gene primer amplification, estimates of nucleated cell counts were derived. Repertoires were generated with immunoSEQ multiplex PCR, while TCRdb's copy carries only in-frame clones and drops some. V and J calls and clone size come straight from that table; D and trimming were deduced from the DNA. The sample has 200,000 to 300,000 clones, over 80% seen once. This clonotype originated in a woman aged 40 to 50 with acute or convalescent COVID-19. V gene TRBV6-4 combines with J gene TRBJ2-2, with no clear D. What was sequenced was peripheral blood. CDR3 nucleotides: TGTGCCAGCAGTGACTCCAGGCCCGGGGAGCTGTTTTTT. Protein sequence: CASSDSRPGELFF.